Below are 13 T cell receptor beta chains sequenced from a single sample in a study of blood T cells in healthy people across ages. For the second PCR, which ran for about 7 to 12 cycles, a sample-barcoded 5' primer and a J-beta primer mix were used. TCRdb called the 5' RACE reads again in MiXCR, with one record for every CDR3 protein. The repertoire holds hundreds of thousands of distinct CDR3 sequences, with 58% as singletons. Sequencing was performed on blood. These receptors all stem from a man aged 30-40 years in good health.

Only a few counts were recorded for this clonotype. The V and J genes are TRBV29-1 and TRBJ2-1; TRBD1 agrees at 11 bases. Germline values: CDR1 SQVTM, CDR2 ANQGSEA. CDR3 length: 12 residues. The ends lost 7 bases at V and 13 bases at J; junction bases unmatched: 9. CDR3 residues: CSGAGTGGGQFF. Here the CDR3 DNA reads TGCAGCGGTGCCGGGACAGGGGGAGGTCAGTTCTTC.

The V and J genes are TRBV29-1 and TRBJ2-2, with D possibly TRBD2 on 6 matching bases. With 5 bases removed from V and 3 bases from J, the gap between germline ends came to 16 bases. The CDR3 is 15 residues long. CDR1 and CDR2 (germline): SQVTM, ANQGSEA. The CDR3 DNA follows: TGCAGCGTTCCGAAGGAGGGAACTTACACCGGGGAGCTGTTTTTT. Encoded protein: CSVPKEGTYTGELFF.

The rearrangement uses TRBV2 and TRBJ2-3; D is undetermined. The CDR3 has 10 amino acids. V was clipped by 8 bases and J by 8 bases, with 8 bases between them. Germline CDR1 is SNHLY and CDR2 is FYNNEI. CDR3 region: CASRSCTQYF. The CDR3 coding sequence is TGTGCCAGCCGCTCTTGTACGCAGTATTTT.

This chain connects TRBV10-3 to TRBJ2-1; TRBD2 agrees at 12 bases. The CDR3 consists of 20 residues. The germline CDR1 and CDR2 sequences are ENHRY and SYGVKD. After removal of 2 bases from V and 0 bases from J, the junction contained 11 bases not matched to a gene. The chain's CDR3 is CAISERLAGASQSSYNEQFF. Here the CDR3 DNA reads TGTGCCATCAGTGAGAGACTAGCGGGAGCGTCTCAGAGCTCCTACAATGAGCAGTTCTTC.

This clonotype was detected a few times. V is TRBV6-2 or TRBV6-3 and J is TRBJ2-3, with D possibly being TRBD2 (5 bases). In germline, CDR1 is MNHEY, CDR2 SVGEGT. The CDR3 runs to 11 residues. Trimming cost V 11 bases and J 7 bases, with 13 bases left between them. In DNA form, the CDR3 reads TGTGCCCCTTTTAGCGATTATACGCAGTATTTT. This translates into CAPFSDYTQYF.

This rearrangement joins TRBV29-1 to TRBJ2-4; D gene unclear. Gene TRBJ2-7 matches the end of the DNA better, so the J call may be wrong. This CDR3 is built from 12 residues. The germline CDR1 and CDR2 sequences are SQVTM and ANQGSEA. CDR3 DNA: TGCAGCGTTGGAGTGTCGACCTACGAGCAGTACTTC. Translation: CSVGVSTYEQYF.

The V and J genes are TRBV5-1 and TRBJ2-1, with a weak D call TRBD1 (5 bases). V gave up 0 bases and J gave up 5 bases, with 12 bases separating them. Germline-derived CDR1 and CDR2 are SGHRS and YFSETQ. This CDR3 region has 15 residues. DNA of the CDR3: TGCGCCAGCAGCTTGGCGGTGACAGACCACAATGAGCAGTTCTTC. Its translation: CASSLAVTDHNEQFF.

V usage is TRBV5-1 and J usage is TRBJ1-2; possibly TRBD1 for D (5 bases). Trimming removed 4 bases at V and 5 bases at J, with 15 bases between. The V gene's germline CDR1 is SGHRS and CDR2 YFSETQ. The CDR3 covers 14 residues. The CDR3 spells CASSLTPTGYGYTF. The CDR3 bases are TGCGCCAGCAGCCTCACTCCCACAGGATATGGCTACACCTTC.

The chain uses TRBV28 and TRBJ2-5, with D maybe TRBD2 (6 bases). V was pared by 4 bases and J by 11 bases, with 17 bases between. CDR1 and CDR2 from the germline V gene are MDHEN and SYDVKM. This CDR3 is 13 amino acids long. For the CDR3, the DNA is TGTGCCAGCAGTTACGGGGGAACGAGAGAGCAGTACTTC. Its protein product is CASSYGGTREQYF.

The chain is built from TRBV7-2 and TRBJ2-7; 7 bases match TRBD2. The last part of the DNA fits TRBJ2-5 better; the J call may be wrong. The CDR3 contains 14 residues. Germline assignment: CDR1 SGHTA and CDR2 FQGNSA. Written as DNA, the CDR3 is TGTGCCAGCAGCGCGACTAGCCTCGAGGAGACCCAGTACTTC. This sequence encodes CASSATSLEETQYF.

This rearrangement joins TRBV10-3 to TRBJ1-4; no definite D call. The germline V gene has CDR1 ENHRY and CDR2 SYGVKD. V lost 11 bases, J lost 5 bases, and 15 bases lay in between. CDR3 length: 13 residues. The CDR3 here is CAVTRQLNEKLFF. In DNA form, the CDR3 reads TGTGCCGTGACAAGGCAGCTGAATGAAAAACTGTTTTTT.

CDR3: CATSRGATGRWPDTQYF. As DNA, the CDR3 is TGTGCCACCAGCAGAGGCGCAACAGGGAGGTGGCCAGATACGCAGTATTTT. V and J are TRBV15 and TRBJ2-3, with D perhaps given as TRBD1 or TRBD2 (6 bases each). Germline V gene sequence: CDR1 LNHNV, CDR2 YYDKDF (reference sequence). The length of the CDR3 is 17 residues. V was trimmed by 1 base and J by 4 bases, leaving 18 bases between them. Full variable domain (rest looked up from reference TRBV15 and TRBJ2-3): DAMVIQNPRYQVTQFGKPVTLSCSQTLNHNVMYWYQQKSSQAPKLLFHYYDKDFNNEADTPDNFQSRRPNTSFCFLDIRSPGLGDTAMYLCATSRGATGRWPDTQYFGPGTRLTVL.

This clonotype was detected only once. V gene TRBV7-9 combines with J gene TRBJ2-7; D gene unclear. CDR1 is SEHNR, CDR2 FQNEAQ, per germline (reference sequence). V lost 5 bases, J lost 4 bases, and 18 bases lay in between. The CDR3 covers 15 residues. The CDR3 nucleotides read TGTGCCAGCAGCCCTTGGGTGACGGGTCTATACGAGCAGTACTTC. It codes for CASSPWVTGLYEQYF.